This T cell receptor (beta chain) was documented in a study of T cells after yellow fever vaccination. Study summary: Preparation of the low-cell-number fractions used SMART-Seq v4 Ultra Low Input. General study points: When the response was secondary, it was weaker but reached its peak faster, day 5 versus 15. Bulk-population clonotypes that are abundant could appear as contaminants in FACS-sorted repertoires. Reappearance after the booster was observed for most primary-vaccination clones (96% CD4, around 90% CD8).

The sample holds many counts of this clonotype. Its specificity is not known. TCRdb reanalysed the 5' RACE reads using MiXCR and keeps one entry per CDR3 protein. The table includes about 320,000 distinct CDR3 sequences, 3.5% to 5% detected once. The clonotype originates from a man aged 18 to 29 who received the YFV17D yellow fever vaccine. The sample here was PBMCs, taken 15 days after the yellow fever booster vaccination.

Here the CDR3 reads CASSLFLGAKNEQFF. CDR3 coding DNA: TGTGCCAGCAGCTTATTTTTGGGGGCGAAGAATGAGCAGTTCTTC. The chain couples TRBV7-6 to TRBJ2-1; weak D call: TRBD1 (6 bases). V lost 2 bases and J lost 7, with 15 bases in between. Germline V lookup: CDR1 SGHVS, CDR2 FNYEAQ. The CDR3 spans 15 residues.